Shown below are 2 T cell receptor beta chains from a single sample sequenced in a study of blood T cell repertoires in COVID-19. The data were produced by immunoSEQ multiplex PCR, yet TCRdb's version contains in-frame clones alone and is incomplete. The sample yields more than 95,000 clones, approximately 88% seen once. The source material was peripheral blood. The receptors originated from a man aged 55 to 70 with acute or convalescent COVID-19.

The V call is TRBV6-2 or TRBV6-3, the J call TRBJ2-7, with a weak D call TRBD1 (5 bases). Germline-derived CDR1 and CDR2 are MNHEY and SVGEGT. This CDR3 is built from 14 residues. The V and J ends lost 0 bases and 0 bases respectively, with 6 bases between them. CDR3 bases: TGTGCCAGCAGTTACTCAAGGGGCTCCTACGAGCAGTACGTC. Translated, it gives CASSYSRGSYEQYV.

The rearrangement uses TRBV7-9 and TRBJ2-7; TRBD2 is a possible D gene (5 bases). Trimming removed 4 bases from V and 1 base from J, with 11 bases in between. This CDR3 is 14 amino acids long. CDR1 and CDR2 from the germline V gene are SEHNR and FQNEAQ (reference sequence). CDR3 coding DNA: TGTGCCAGCAGCTCCTCGGGGTATTCCTACGAGCAGTACGTC. Protein product: CASSSSGYSYEQYV.